The entry that follows covers one T cell receptor beta chain sequence. The target of this receptor is not known. No quality values exist for individual bases; no much larger clone is one base distant. The sample comes from a study of long-term antiretroviral therapy in people with HIV (dated by TCRdb to the early 2020s). About the investigation overall: The earliest samples were collected approximately a decade before the 2015 WHO recommendation for immediate ART, a period when ART was typically delayed until CD4 counts fell. A retrospective serial study tested whether ART initiation and durable HIV suppression were associated with changes in peripheral blood TRB repertoire composition and diversity. From 30 adults with confirmed HIV infection, the cohort provided under 200 cryopreserved PBMC samples, gathered serially across a mean of approximately six years (range 1-12). About 35% of the 30 participants with HIV were female. No cross-contamination during QIAcube processing turned up in test extractions that ran a monoclonal T-cell line alongside around 32 polyclonal samples.

Inclusion was restricted to participants for whom at least one PBMC sample before ART initiation and at least two post-ART samples were available. All participants with HIV were treated in the United States of America. Before DNA extraction, cryopreserved samples containing roughly 0.85-11 million PBMC were thawed and washed. At the time of the earliest PBMC sample, participants with HIV were aged between roughly 20 and 60 years. PBMC samples from each participant spanned 1-4 timepoints before ART initiation and 2-8 timepoints after ART initiation, with a median of 7 samples. For every participant, serial HIV viral load, CD4+ T-cell count, ART history and demographic data were obtained. Genomic DNA was extracted from unsorted PBMC with a Qiagen kit on a QIAcube, processed in batches of 12 samples. Summary of the overall study and its limitations: Limited PBMC availability meant only the TCR beta chain was sequenced, without alpha chain pairing. Because cell numbers in pre-ART samples were limited, unsorted PBMC were profiled instead of sorted CD4+ and CD8+ T cells. Inferences about post-ART repertoire changes are limited because no data were available on ART adherence, viral resistance or therapy changes. Samples dated from the mid-2000s to the late 2010s, and the ART regimens used may be less effective than current ones. At every time point, the repertoire was dominated by expanded TRB clones first identified before ART initiation, although this dominance fluctuated and, in many PLHIV, declined after ART. CDR3 length ranges in HIV repertoires were narrower than in controls, and network structure suggested an antigen-experienced repertoire with only a slight naive shift after ART. Starting ART was linked to a significant rise in TRB diversity, yet even after long-term ART the diversity remained significantly lower than in transplant donor controls.

The immunoSEQ hsTCRB v3.0 assay was used at survey level resolution for TRB variable region sequencing. The targeted TRB sequencing depth was about 40,000-55,000 T-cell genomes per sample. An Illumina MiSeq with a v3 150-cycle kit was used to sequence the pooled TRB libraries. The original pipeline was this. Repertoire analysis was performed in R inside a reproducible Nextflow workflow that covered QC, data transformation and analysis. LymphoSeq2, an R package for AIRR-Seq data exploration, was used to implement custom analyses. Several samples that produced fewer than 5000 total TRB sequences were removed, so some 190 HIV repertoires were analyzed. Among the approximately 190 retained HIV repertoires, fewer than 65 were collected before ART initiation and some 130 after ART initiation. Repertoires were downsampled to 5000 TRB nucleotide sequences, and summary statistics were averaged over 100 downsampling iterations. TRB sequences were retained for analysis only if CDR3 regions of at least seven amino acids were present. Diversity was assessed using a clonality score derived from Shannon entropy and using the Gini coefficient. In repertoire networks, the top 5000 CDR3 amino acid sequences were linked whenever an edit distance of one separated two sequences. GLIPH2 predicted antigen specificity groups and MHC restriction for TRB CDR3 amino acid sequences. CDR3 amino acid sequences were matched against VDJdb and McPAS-TCR to flag known CMV, EBV, HIV or tissue antigen associations. Pre-ART, post-ART and control groups were compared with Wilcoxon signed-rank tests and Holm-Bonferroni correction. TCRdb carries this immuneACCESS record with in-frame sequences only. Its versions omit some clonotypes, under half of them owing to an unresolved V gene in the studies checked, with the rest unexplained. V and J calls and clone size are copied from that table; D and trimming were computed from the DNA. The sample data list about 33,000 clones, and 70% to 80% of these were observed just once. Around 7.5% of the sample comes from the top ten.

V is cut by 4 bases and J by 6 bases, and the space between the germline ends is 17 bases. According to the germline V gene (reference sequence), CDR1 reads SGHKS and CDR2 reads YYEKEE. CDR3 length: 16 amino acids, cysteine to phenylalanine. The entry retains the CDR3 DNA only, 48 bases that are in frame from base 1. The specimen comprised unsorted PBMCs, sampled 2 years after starting antiretroviral therapy. The receptor was isolated from a woman in her forties or fifties with HIV. The chain uses TRBV5-5 and TRBJ1-6; the D gene identity is not certain. The CDR3 region: CASSDIDPGPNSPLHF. The DNA sequence is as follows: TGTGCCAGCAGCGACATCGACCCCGGGCCTAATTCACCCCTCCACTTT.